This T cell receptor beta chain derives from a study of T-cell reconstitution after alpha-beta-depleted transplantation in children. Whole-study results and caveats: TCRbeta diversity was high at day 60 in some patients (a result of surviving recipient T cells and thymic progenitors).

Unique molecular identifiers tagged the TCRbeta library. Each CDR3 protein is one row after TCRdb ran MiXCR on the PCR reads. The table includes approximately 1,000,000 distinct CDR3 sequences, about 29% detected once. Between the trimmed V and J ends, which lost 4 bases and 7 bases, there was a span of 26 bases. Germline CDR1 SNHLY, CDR2 FYNNEI. The CDR3 spans 17 residues. For this clonotype: Its antigen is unknown.

The TCR originated in a boy under three years old who had a stem cell transplant for SCID, so the T cells may come from the graft donor. The V gene is TRBV2, the J gene TRBJ2-7; D possibly matches TRBD1 or TRBD2 (5 bases each). The specimen comprised PBMCs, mostly from graft donor cells, sampled 360 days after TCRalphabeta/CD19-depleted stem cell transplant. The CDR3 spells CASSATASGTGQKEQYF. Written as DNA, the CDR3 is TGTGCCAGCAGTGCAACGGCCTCCGGGACGGGGCAAAAGGAGCAGTACTTC.